The rows below give T cell receptor beta chains drawn from one sample of a study of cytomegalovirus exposure and HLA in healthy donors. Here immunoSEQ multiplex PCR was the method, and the copy in TCRdb shows in-frame clones only, minus some. Among over 150,000 clones listed, less than 85% were seen once. Material for sequencing was PBMCs. All receptors come from a man younger than 30 in good health and CMV-seronegative. CDR3s include the opening cysteine and the closing phenylalanine or tryptophan. D genes are given only for firm matches. Size tells how often a clone was seen (once, few, many) or the class of an expanded clone, and some rows leave it out.

CDR3 DNA | CDR3 protein | D gene | clone size | V gene | CDR3 length | J gene
TGTGCCAGCAGGGGGGAGGGGAGGGAATACAATGAGCAGTTCTTC | CASRGEGREYNEQFF | TRBD2 | . | TRBV7-9 | 15 | TRBJ2-1
TGCGCCAGCAGCTTGGAAGGACTCCAGCCCCAGCATTTT | CASSLEGLQPQHF | . | . | TRBV5-1 | 13 | TRBJ1-5
TGTGCCAGCAGTGAATGGGGGGATTCTAGCACAGATACGCAGTATTTT | CASSEWGDSSTDTQYF | . | . | TRBV2 | 16 | TRBJ2-3
TGTGCCAGTAGTATCCGGGCTGGGCGCGGGCGCACCGGGGAGCTGTTTTTT | CASSIRAGRGRTGELFF | . | once | TRBV19 | 17 | TRBJ2-2
TGTGCCAGCAGTACGACGGGGGACAGTTATGGCTACACCTTC | CASSTTGDSYGYTF | TRBD1 | . | TRBV6-6 | 14 | TRBJ1-2
TGTGCCAGCAGCCGAGGACAGGGGATCAGCCCCCAGCATTTT | CASSRGQGISPQHF | TRBD1 | . | TRBV11-2 | 14 | TRBJ1-5
TGTGCCAGCAGCGTATCACCAGGGGTCGATCAGCCCCAGCATTTT | CASSVSPGVDQPQHF | . | . | TRBV9 | 15 | TRBJ1-5
TGTGCCAGTAGTAGGGACAAGACCTACGAGCAGTACTTC | CASSRDKTYEQYF | . | . | TRBV19 | 13 | TRBJ2-7
TGTGCCAGCAGCTGGCCTACGCAGGGCGGGAGGGCCAGGCAAGAGACCCAGTACTTC | CASSWPTQGGRARQETQYF | TRBD2 | . | TRBV7-9 | 19 | TRBJ2-5
TGTGCCAGCAGTTTATTGCCGGGGGCTGGAAACACCATATATTTT | CASSLLPGAGNTIYF | . | . | TRBV28 | 15 | TRBJ1-3
TGTGCCAGCAGCCAAGATTGGAGGGGAAACTCTGGAAACACCATATATTTT | CASSQDWRGNSGNTIYF | . | . | TRBV4-2 | 17 | TRBJ1-3
TGTGCCACCGCTAAGGGGAGGGGTAAGCCTGAAGCTTTCTTT | CATAKGRGKPEAFF | . | once | TRBV28 | 14 | TRBJ1-1
TGTGCCAGCAGTTCAAGGGACATTTCGGCCCCAGATACGCAGTATTTT | CASSSRDISAPDTQYF | . | . | TRBV28 | 16 | TRBJ2-3
TGTGCCACCCGGGAGAGGGGGCGCGTCTATGGGACCGGGGAGCTGTTTTTT | CATRERGRVYGTGELFF | . | . | TRBV15 | 17 | TRBJ2-2
TGTGCCAGCAGTTTTGGCGGAGCTGACACCGGGGAGCTGTTTTTT | CASSFGGADTGELFF | . | . | TRBV28 | 15 | TRBJ2-2
TGTGCCAGCAGCGTCGGACAGGGAACTTTCGGGTACGAGCAGTACTTC | CASSVGQGTFGYEQYF | TRBD1 | . | TRBV9 | 16 | TRBJ2-7
TGTGCCAGCAGCCTCGGAGAGGCCTATAATTCACCCCTCCACTTT | CASSLGEAYNSPLHF | . | . | TRBV7-9 | 15 | TRBJ1-6
TGTGCCAGCAGTGAAGAAGGAGGAGCTGAGACCCAGTACTTC | CASSEEGGAETQYF | . | . | TRBV2 | 14 | TRBJ2-5
TGTGCCAGCAGCGTGACAGGTCGCTCCTACGAGCAGTACTTC | CASSVTGRSYEQYF | . | . | TRBV5-5 | 14 | TRBJ2-7
TGTGCCAGCACGGGACAGGGGACATCCTATGGCTACACCTTC | CASTGQGTSYGYTF | TRBD1 | . | TRBV7-9 | 14 | TRBJ1-2
TGTGCCAGCAGTGACCTAGGGGCAGGGGCGCGAGGCTACACCTTC | CASSDLGAGARGYTF | . | . | TRBV6-1 | 15 | TRBJ1-2
TGTGCCAGCAGTCATACACCCGATTACCAAGAGACCCAGTACTTC | CASSHTPDYQETQYF | . | . | TRBV27 | 15 | TRBJ2-5
TGTGCCAGCAGTCGTTCGACAGGGGCCAATTCACCCCTCCACTTT | CASSRSTGANSPLHF | TRBD1 | . | TRBV6-5 | 15 | TRBJ1-6
TGTTCCAGCAGCATGGAGAGGGGGCGAGAGACCCAGTACTTC | CSSSMERGRETQYF | TRBD1 | . | TRBV7-9 | 14 | TRBJ2-5
TGTGCCAGCAGTCGACAGGGAAGCAATCAGCCCCAGCATTTT | CASSRQGSNQPQHF | TRBD1 | . | TRBV5-4 | 14 | TRBJ1-5
TGTGCCAGCAGCGGGGGAAGAAACTTAGGACTAGCGTGGACCGGGGAGCTGTTTTTT | CASSGGRNLGLAWTGELFF | TRBD2 | once | TRBV9 | 19 | TRBJ2-2
TGTGCCAGTAGTATAGGAGGGTCCCAAGAGACCCAGTACTTC | CASSIGGSQETQYF | . | few | TRBV19 | 14 | TRBJ2-5
TGTGCCAGCAGCTTAAGGACAGACCACACTGAAGCTTTCTTT | CASSLRTDHTEAFF | . | . | TRBV7-6 | 14 | TRBJ1-1
TGTGCCAGCAGTGAACCGTATGAGCAGTTCTTC | CASSEPYEQFF | . | . | TRBV2 | 11 | TRBJ2-1
TGTGCCAGCAGCCAGACAGAATACGAGCAGTACTTC | CASSQTEYEQYF | . | . | TRBV2 | 12 | TRBJ2-7
TGTGCCAGCAGCCGCGGCGGGGGGACCTACGAGCAGTACTTC | CASSRGGGTYEQYF | TRBD2 | . | TRBV13 | 14 | TRBJ2-7
TGTGCCAGCAGTTACTCGGAGGTGAACACTGAAGCTTTCTTT | CASSYSEVNTEAFF | . | . | TRBV6-5 | 14 | TRBJ1-1
TGTGCCAGCAGTGACCAAGGGACTAGCGGGAGGGATACGCAGTATTTT | CASSDQGTSGRDTQYF | TRBD2 | . | TRBV6-4 | 16 | TRBJ2-3
TGTGCCAGCAGACGAGGGACTAGCGGGGGTAATGAGCAGTTCTTC | CASRRGTSGGNEQFF | TRBD2 | few | TRBV7-9 | 15 | TRBJ2-1
TGTGCCAGCAGCGCCCGGACAGGGGGGGCCTATGGCTACACCTTC | CASSARTGGAYGYTF | TRBD1 | . | TRBV9 | 15 | TRBJ1-2
TGTGCCAGCAAGATGGGACAACTCTCCTCTGGAAACACCATATATTTT | CASKMGQLSSGNTIYF | . | . | TRBV2 | 16 | TRBJ1-3
TGCGCCAGCAGCTTGTCCCCTAGCGCCTCAGATACGCAGTATTTT | CASSLSPSASDTQYF | . | . | TRBV5-1 | 15 | TRBJ2-3
TGTGCTAGTGGTTTGGTCCCCGGGGCTAGCGGGAGAGCGTGGGATGTCGGGGAGCTGTTTTTT | CASGLVPGASGRAWDVGELFF | TRBD2 | . | TRBV12-5 | 21 | TRBJ2-2
TGTGCCAGTAGTATAGGTGGCAGGGGGCTGTACACCGGGGAGCTGTTTTTT | CASSIGGRGLYTGELFF | TRBD1 | . | TRBV19 | 17 | TRBJ2-2
TGTGCCAGCCTACGACTAGAGGGAAATGGGAACAATGAGCAGTTCTTC | CASLRLEGNGNNEQFF | . | . | TRBV6-8 | 16 | TRBJ2-1